This TCR beta chain was captured by sequencing in a study of metastatic and nonmetastatic thyroid tumors. Study summary: Repertoire comparison spanned blood and tumor or nodule tissue of malignant and benign thyroid patients. Findings and caveats of the study: It was reportedly found that TCR beta diversity was significantly higher in malignant thyroid tumors than in benign nodules, a difference seen in both blood and tumor samples.

In the original analysis: Built for papillary thyroid cancer, a distant-metastasis classifier drew on CDR3 differences across clinicopathological groups. TCRdb reanalyzed the PCR reads via MiXCR. The V and J calls, along with clone size, are taken from TCRdb and not from the paper's own processing. The table has about 21,000 clones, around 17% seen once. Germline-derived CDR1 and CDR2 are SGHRS and YFSETQ. Trimming removed 7 bases from V and 6 bases from J, with 19 bases in between. This CDR3 comprises 15 residues. This clone was counted at least ten times. Its target is unknown. No treatment of any kind had been given to any patient before thyroid surgery.

Input material: blood. The chain couples TRBV5-1 to TRBJ2-2; D may correspond to TRBD1 or TRBD2 (6 bases each). The TCR comes from a male donor with papillary thyroid cancer or a benign thyroid nodule (not recorded which). Some clones in this sample may be carry-over from other donors' samples. Written as DNA, the CDR3 is TGCGCCAGCTATGAGGGGGGCGGTGACCCCGGGGAGCTGTTTTTT. Protein product: CASYEGGGDPGELFF. Full variable domain (missing parts from reference TRBV5-1 and TRBJ2-2): KAGVTQTPRYLIKTRGQQVTLSCSPISGHRSVSWYQQTPGQGLQFLFEYFSETQRNKGNFPGRFSGRQFSNSRSEMNVSTLELGDSALYLCASYEGGGDPGELFFGEGSRLTVL.